Each of the 17 T cell receptor beta chains below was sequenced from the same sample in a study of identifying expanded T cells in peripheral blood. TCRdb's copy holds only in-frame clones and misses some; the assay was immunoSEQ multiplex PCR. The top ten hold under 6% of the sample, which has tens of thousands of clones, 88% seen once. Sequenced: blood. The receptors derive from a person aged 18-70 years in good health.

The V and J genes are TRBV7-9 and TRBJ1-2, with TRBD1 matching over 10 bases. Germline loops: CDR1 SEHNR, CDR2 FQNEAQ (reference sequence). The V segment lost 1 base and the J segment 7 bases; nucleotides outside the gene matches: 3. The CDR3 loop spans 14 amino acids. The CDR3 coding sequence is TGTGCCAGCAGCTTAGGACAGGGGGCCGGTGGCTACACCTTC. Translated: CASSLGQGAGGYTF.

The chain recombines TRBV2 with TRBJ1-2, with 7 bases lining up with TRBD1. The germline CDR1 and CDR2 sequences are SNHLY and FYNNEI. The V gene end was trimmed by 5 bases and the J gene end by 4 bases; junction bases not matched to a gene: 4. The CDR3 is 13 residues long. CDR3 sequence reads: CASSWTGTYGYTF. CDR3 nucleotides: TGTGCCAGCAGTTGGACAGGAACCTATGGCTACACCTTC.

In this sample, this clone turned up once. The chain recombines TRBV28 with TRBJ2-7; D may be TRBD2 (6 bases). The CDR3 runs 15 residues. The germline CDR1 and CDR2 sequences are MDHEN and SYDVKM. Trimming took 2 bases from V and 0 from J, leaving 11 bases between them. The DNA of the CDR3 is TGTGCCAGCAGTTTAGGGGGGAGAAACTCCTACGAGCAGTACTTC. Amino acid sequence: CASSLGGRNSYEQYF.

The rearrangement uses TRBV27 and TRBJ1-1; D gene uncertain. V was pared by 2 bases and J by 0 bases, with 7 bases between. The CDR3 is 14 amino acids. Germline V CDR1 and CDR2: MNHEY, SMNVEV (reference sequence). The CDR3 DNA reads TGTGCCAGCAGTTTAACCGGGGTGAACACTGAAGCTTTCTTT. It codes for CASSLTGVNTEAFF.

The chain recombines TRBV14 with TRBJ2-7; 8 bases fit TRBD1. The germline V gene encodes CDR1 SGHDN and CDR2 FVKESK. Trimming removed 3 bases from V and 2 bases from J; junction bases left unmatched: 6. This CDR3 is 15 amino acids long. The CDR3 DNA sequence: TGTGCCAGCAGCCACACCGGGACAGGTACCTACGAGCAGTACTTC. The encoded protein is CASSHTGTGTYEQYF.

V usage is TRBV6-5 and J usage is TRBJ1-1, with D possibly matching TRBD1 (5 bases). Germline V CDR1 and CDR2: MNHEY, SVGAGI. The CDR3 consists of 13 residues. V lost 6 bases to trimming and J lost 4 bases, with 12 bases between them. The CDR3, as DNA: TGTGCCAGCAGGCGGCCTGGGGGCACTGAAGCTTTCTTT. Amino acids: CASRRPGGTEAFF.

This clone appeared a single time. The chain has TRBV5-6 and TRBJ1-2, with D possibly being TRBD1 (5 bases). Germline-derived CDR1 and CDR2 are SGHDT and YYEEEE. The CDR3 runs to 14 residues. V was clipped by 4 bases and J by 4 bases, with 14 bases between them. The CDR3 reads CASSTPGLGYGYTF. CDR3 nucleotides: TGTGCCAGCAGCACCCCGGGACTGGGCTATGGCTACACCTTC.

The rearrangement joins TRBV27 to TRBJ2-2; 10 bases agree with TRBD2. The V and J ends lost 5 bases and 4 bases, in that order; junction bases with no gene match: 16. The CDR3 spans 19 residues. CDR1 and CDR2 from the germline V gene are MNHEY and SMNVEV (reference sequence). Here the CDR3 DNA reads TGTGCCAGCAGTCCACTCACCTTTTCTAGCGGGAGAGGCACCGGGGAGCTGTTTTTT. Protein sequence: CASSPLTFSSGRGTGELFF.

The genes are TRBV29-1 and TRBJ2-7; 7 bases fit TRBD1. Germline V gene data show CDR1 as SQVTM and CDR2 as ANQGSEA. With V trimmed by 4 bases and J by 3 bases, 3 bases remained unmatched. The CDR3 loop spans 12 amino acids. This CDR3 reads CSVGGQSYEQYF. DNA for the CDR3: TGCAGCGTTGGGGGACAGAGCTACGAGCAGTACTTC.

This rearrangement joins TRBV19 to TRBJ1-5; D perhaps matches TRBD1 (5 bases). V lost 4 bases, J lost 1 base, and 5 bases lay in between. The CDR3 totals 13 residues. Germline CDR1 reads LNHDA; CDR2 reads SQIVND (reference sequence). CDR3 coding DNA: TGTGCCAGTAGTAAGGGGAGCAATCAGCCCCAGCATTTT. Translation: CASSKGSNQPQHF.

J is TRBJ1-5 and V is TRBV12-5; D not certain. Trimming pared 2 bases from V and 2 bases from J, leaving 4 bases between. CDR1 is LGHNT, CDR2 FRNRAP, per germline. The CDR3 sequence is 13 residues long. CDR3 bases: TGTGCTAGTGGTTTGTCGGGCAATCAGCCCCAGCATTTT. It specifies CASGLSGNQPQHF.

The V gene is TRBV18, the J gene TRBJ2-1; D may be TRBD2 (6 bases). Deletions cut 2 bases from V and 4 bases from J, with 24 bases between. Germline CDR1 is KGHSH and CDR2 is LQKENI. This CDR3 region has 19 residues. This CDR3 reads CASSPGGIADHSQYNEQFF. CDR3 bases: TGTGCCAGCTCACCAGGGGGGATAGCGGACCACAGCCAGTACAATGAGCAGTTCTTC. Looking up the rest from reference TRBV18 and TRBJ2-1 gives the full variable domain: NAGVMQNPRHLVRRRGQEARLRCSPMKGHSHVYWYRQLPEEGLKFMVYLQKENIIDESGMPKERFSAEFPKEGPSILRIQQVVRGDSAAYFCASSPGGIADHSQYNEQFFGPGTRLTVL.

The chain links TRBV25-1 to TRBJ1-1; the D is unclear. Germline V gene sequence: CDR1 MGHDK, CDR2 SYGVNS. The V end was cut by 1 base, the J end by 4 bases, with 13 bases between. This CDR3 contains 15 residues. Here the CDR3 DNA reads TGTGCCAGCAGTGAATGGCGGCCAGGCTTCACTGAAGCTTTCTTT. It yields the protein CASSEWRPGFTEAFF.

J is TRBJ2-3 and V is TRBV6-6; 8 bases match TRBD2. The CDR3 extends over 16 amino acids. Germline V gene data show CDR1 as MNHNY and CDR2 as SVGAGI (reference sequence). Trimming at V came to 0 bases and at J to 5 bases, leaving 7 bases not matched to a gene. In DNA form, the CDR3 reads TGTGCCAGCAGTTACTCGCCGGGACTAGTAGGAGATACGCAGTATTTT. Protein product: CASSYSPGLVGDTQYF.

The V call is TRBV29-1, the J call TRBJ1-5, with D unclear. Trimming took off 5 bases at V and 1 base at J, with 12 bases between the two ends. CDR1 is SQVTM, CDR2 ANQGSEA, per germline. CDR3 length: 14 residues. The CDR3, as DNA: TGCAGCGTTCCTGGGTTCGGGAGCAATCAGCCCCAGCATTTT. Its protein is CSVPGFGSNQPQHF.

The chain joins TRBV18 to TRBJ1-3; D perhaps matches TRBD1 (5 bases). The CDR3 spans 14 residues. Germline V gene data show CDR1 as KGHSH and CDR2 as LQKENI. V was trimmed by 3 bases and J by 1 base, leaving 7 bases between them. CDR3 sequence (DNA): TGTGCCAGCTCACCCCAGGGATCTGGAAACACCATATATTTT. Translating gives CASSPQGSGNTIYF.

This chain uses TRBV7-8 with TRBJ2-3; no clear D gene. Trimming removed 5 bases at V and 0 bases at J, with 18 bases between. The CDR3 runs to 17 residues. CDR1 and CDR2 (germline): SGHVS, FQNEAQ. The CDR3 spells CASSRGPVTSSTDTQYF. DNA of the CDR3: TGTGCCAGCAGCCGCGGCCCGGTAACCTCTAGCACAGATACGCAGTATTTT.